This T cell receptor beta chain stems from a study of T cells in Graves' hyperthyroidism and ophthalmopathy. Overall study: Before any treatment, at initial diagnosis, peripheral blood was collected.

In the ophthalmopathy cohort, Clinical Activity Score was at least 3, NOSPECS grade at least 4, and duration under 3 months. The diagnoses drew upon clinical symptoms, serum thyroxine and TRAb, thyroid ultrasound and orbital computed tomography. Ten or more counts support this clonotype. Its antigen is not identified. Study outcomes and limitations: Most clonotypes expanded in thyroid above 0.001 were likewise present in blood.

The CDR3 has 13 amino acids. V lost 8 bases and J 1 base, leaving 14 bases between the germline ends. Germline values: CDR1 DFQATT, CDR2 SNEGSKA (reference sequence). RNA transcripts served as the template for amplifying TCR beta CDR3 regions. The TCR CDR3 first-round RT-PCR relied on the HTBI primer set. One entry per CDR3 protein, called by TCRdb with MiXCR from the multiplex PCR reads. The repertoire holds about half a million distinct CDR3 sequences, approximately 22% seen once, with about 53% in the top ten. This chain joins TRBV20-1 and TRBJ1-1; D uncertain. This receptor was obtained from a woman in her seventies with Graves' ophthalmopathy. The specimen was blood. The CDR3 is CSIPHPGNTEAFF. As DNA, the CDR3 is TGCAGTATCCCCCACCCAGGGAACACTGAAGCTTTCTTT.